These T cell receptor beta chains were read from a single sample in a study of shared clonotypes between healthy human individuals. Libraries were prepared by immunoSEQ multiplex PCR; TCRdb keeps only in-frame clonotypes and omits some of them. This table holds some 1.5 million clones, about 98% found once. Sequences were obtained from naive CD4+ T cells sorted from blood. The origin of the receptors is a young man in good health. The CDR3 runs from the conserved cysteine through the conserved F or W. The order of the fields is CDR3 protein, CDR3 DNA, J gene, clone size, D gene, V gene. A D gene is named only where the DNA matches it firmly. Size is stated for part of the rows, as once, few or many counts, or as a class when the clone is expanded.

CDR3 protein: CASSRDGRDGSYNEQFF
CDR3 DNA: TGTGCCAGCAGCCGGGACGGGAGGGACGGATCCTACAATGAGCAGTTCTTC
J gene: TRBJ2-1
clone size: once
D gene: TRBD2
V gene: TRBV9

CDR3 protein: CSVRRGVYEQYF
CDR3 DNA: TGCAGCGTTCGTAGAGGGGTGTACGAGCAGTACTTC
J gene: TRBJ2-7
clone size: NA
D gene: NA
V gene: TRBV29-1

CDR3 protein: CASSLISPGGAHQPQHF
CDR3 DNA: TGTGCCAGTAGTTTAATTTCCCCGGGGGGGGCCCATCAGCCCCAGCATTTT
J gene: TRBJ1-5
clone size: NA
D gene: NA
V gene: TRBV19

CDR3 protein: CASSQGVRGRISTFF
CDR3 DNA: TGCGCCAGCAGCCAAGGTGTTCGGGGGCGGATCAGTACTTTCTTT
J gene: TRBJ1-1
clone size: NA
D gene: NA
V gene: TRBV4-1

CDR3 protein: CASSDPTDGYTF
CDR3 DNA: TGTGCCAGCAGTGATCCGACAGACGGCTACACCTTC
J gene: TRBJ1-2
clone size: NA
D gene: NA
V gene: TRBV2

CDR3 protein: CASSLRLASSEQFF
CDR3 DNA: TGTGCCAGCAGCTTAAGACTAGCGAGTTCGGAGCAGTTCTTC
J gene: TRBJ2-1
clone size: NA
D gene: TRBD2
V gene: TRBV7-2

CDR3 protein: CASSREPMNTEAFF
CDR3 DNA: TGTGCCAGCAGTAGGGAACCCATGAACACTGAAGCTTTCTTT
J gene: TRBJ1-1
clone size: NA
D gene: NA
V gene: TRBV6-1

CDR3 protein: CASSQVPNIQYF
CDR3 DNA: TGCGCCAGCAGCCAAGTGCCTAACATTCAGTACTTC
J gene: TRBJ2-4
clone size: NA
D gene: NA
V gene: TRBV4-1

CDR3 protein: CSVGGTSRTYEQYF
CDR3 DNA: TGCAGCGTCGGCGGGACTAGCCGAACCTACGAGCAGTACTTC
J gene: TRBJ2-7
clone size: NA
D gene: TRBD2
V gene: TRBV29-1

CDR3 protein: CASRQDYYEQYF
CDR3 DNA: TGTGCCAGCAGACAGGACTACTACGAGCAGTACTTC
J gene: TRBJ2-7
clone size: NA
D gene: NA
V gene: TRBV28

CDR3 protein: CATSRGAANSYEQYF
CDR3 DNA: TGTGCCACCAGCAGAGGAGCAGCGAATAGCTACGAGCAGTACTTC
J gene: TRBJ2-7
clone size: NA
D gene: NA
V gene: TRBV15

CDR3 protein: CASRDLMARHDSYEQYF
CDR3 DNA: TGTGCCAGCAGAGACTTAATGGCGAGACATGACTCCTACGAGCAGTACTTC
J gene: TRBJ2-7
clone size: NA
D gene: NA
V gene: TRBV6-4

CDR3 protein: CASSIGALARQVFGELFF
CDR3 DNA: TGTGCCAGTAGTATCGGGGCCCTTGCTAGACAGGTCTTCGGGGAGCTGTTTTTT
J gene: TRBJ2-2
clone size: NA
D gene: NA
V gene: TRBV19

CDR3 protein: CASSLRGPGLAETETQYF
CDR3 DNA: TGTGCCAGCAGTTTAAGGGGGCCGGGACTAGCTGAGACCGAGACCCAGTACTTC
J gene: TRBJ2-5
clone size: NA
D gene: TRBD2
V gene: TRBV28

CDR3 protein: CASSYGQTYEQYF
CDR3 DNA: TGTGCCAGCAGTTACGGACAAACCTACGAGCAGTACTTC
J gene: TRBJ2-7
clone size: NA
D gene: NA
V gene: TRBV6-5

CDR3 protein: CSVEKLAGVGGDTQYF
CDR3 DNA: TGCAGCGTTGAAAAATTAGCGGGAGTGGGCGGAGATACGCAGTATTTT
J gene: TRBJ2-3
clone size: few
D gene: TRBD2
V gene: TRBV29-1

CDR3 protein: CASSFRRVGTDTQYF
CDR3 DNA: TGTGCCAGCAGCTTTAGGCGGGTAGGAACAGATACGCAGTATTTT
J gene: TRBJ2-3
clone size: once
D gene: NA
V gene: TRBV7-9

CDR3 protein: CASTTGGVAGELFF
CDR3 DNA: TGTGCCAGCACCACAGGGGGCGTTGCCGGGGAGCTGTTTTTT
J gene: TRBJ2-2
clone size: NA
D gene: TRBD1
V gene: TRBV6-1

CDR3 protein: CASRLARAGSSYEQYF
CDR3 DNA: TGTGCAAGTCGCTTAGCGCGGGCGGGCAGCTCCTACGAGCAGTACTTC
J gene: TRBJ2-7
clone size: NA
D gene: NA
V gene: TRBV12-2

CDR3 protein: CASSEDGQDPSYF
CDR3 DNA: TGTGCCAGCAGTGAGGATGGACAGGATCCTTCGTATTTT
J gene: TRBJ2-3
clone size: NA
D gene: TRBD1
V gene: TRBV2

CDR3 protein: CASSQRTGWGTEAFF
CDR3 DNA: TGTGCCAGCAGTCAACGGACAGGGTGGGGCACTGAAGCTTTCTTT
J gene: TRBJ1-1
clone size: NA
D gene: TRBD1
V gene: TRBV28

CDR3 protein: CASSQLGGSGNQPQHF
CDR3 DNA: TGTGCCAGCTCACAACTAGGGGGCTCGGGCAATCAGCCCCAGCATTTT
J gene: TRBJ1-5
clone size: NA
D gene: TRBD1
V gene: TRBV18

CDR3 protein: CASSHRSPHTGELFF
CDR3 DNA: TGTGCCAGCAGTCACAGGTCTCCTCACACCGGGGAGCTGTTTTTT
J gene: TRBJ2-2
clone size: NA
D gene: NA
V gene: TRBV6-6

CDR3 protein: CATSRDRQPQHF
CDR3 DNA: TGTGCCACCAGCAGAGATAGGCAGCCCCAGCATTTT
J gene: TRBJ1-5
clone size: NA
D gene: NA
V gene: TRBV15

CDR3 protein: CASSLGASGDTTDTQYF
CDR3 DNA: TGCGCCAGCAGCTTGGGGGCGAGCGGGGATACCACAGATACGCAGTATTTT
J gene: TRBJ2-3
clone size: NA
D gene: TRBD2
V gene: TRBV5-1

CDR3 protein: CASSPLRGGETQYF
CDR3 DNA: TGTGCCAGCTCACCACTAAGGGGCGGAGAGACCCAGTACTTC
J gene: TRBJ2-5
clone size: NA
D gene: NA
V gene: TRBV18

CDR3 protein: CASSLAVGELFF
CDR3 DNA: TGTGCCAGCAGCTTAGCAGTCGGGGAGCTGTTTTTT
J gene: TRBJ2-2
clone size: NA
D gene: NA
V gene: TRBV7-2

CDR3 protein: CASSDPGLNTF
CDR3 DNA: TGTGCCAGTTCTGATCCGGGACTGAACACCTTC
J gene: TRBJ1-2
clone size: NA
D gene: NA
V gene: TRBV9

CDR3 protein: CASSILGRSSGGANVLTF
CDR3 DNA: TGTGCCAGCTCAATTTTAGGGCGGAGTTCAGGTGGGGCCAACGTCCTGACTTTC
J gene: TRBJ2-6
clone size: NA
D gene: NA
V gene: TRBV18

CDR3 protein: CASSPRDQAYEQYF
CDR3 DNA: TGCGCCAGCAGCCCGAGGGACCAGGCCTACGAGCAGTACTTC
J gene: TRBJ2-7
clone size: NA
D gene: NA
V gene: TRBV5-1

CDR3 protein: CASRTPITSGLYEQYF
CDR3 DNA: TGTGCCAGCAGGACTCCTATAACTAGCGGACTCTACGAGCAGTACTTC
J gene: TRBJ2-7
clone size: NA
D gene: TRBD2
V gene: TRBV7-2

CDR3 protein: CASSGQGDNEQFF
CDR3 DNA: TGTGCCAGCAGTGGTCAGGGGGACAATGAGCAGTTCTTC
J gene: TRBJ2-1
clone size: NA
D gene: TRBD1
V gene: TRBV6-5

CDR3 protein: CASSLSVEAGNTIYF
CDR3 DNA: TGCGCCAGCAGCTTATCGGTTGAAGCTGGAAACACCATATATTTT
J gene: TRBJ1-3
clone size: NA
D gene: NA
V gene: TRBV5-1

CDR3 protein: CASSTSGQGYEQYF
CDR3 DNA: TGTGCCAGCAGCACGTCCGGACAGGGCTACGAGCAGTACTTC
J gene: TRBJ2-7
clone size: NA
D gene: TRBD1
V gene: TRBV7-6

CDR3 protein: CATQGNTEAFF
CDR3 DNA: TGTGCCACCCAGGGGAACACTGAAGCTTTCTTT
J gene: TRBJ1-1
clone size: NA
D gene: NA
V gene: TRBV15

CDR3 protein: CAWSMDRSTDTQYF
CDR3 DNA: TGTGCCTGGAGTATGGACAGGAGCACAGATACGCAGTATTTT
J gene: TRBJ2-3
clone size: NA
D gene: TRBD1
V gene: TRBV30

CDR3 protein: CASSQDVGTGTSDYEQYF
CDR3 DNA: TGTGCCAGCAGCCAAGATGTTGGGACCGGGACTAGCGACTACGAGCAGTACTTC
J gene: TRBJ2-7
clone size: NA
D gene: TRBD2
V gene: TRBV4-2

CDR3 protein: CASSLGNRYNEQFF
CDR3 DNA: TGTGCCAGCAGTTTGGGCAACAGGTACAATGAGCAGTTCTTC
J gene: TRBJ2-1
clone size: NA
D gene: NA
V gene: TRBV27

CDR3 protein: CASSFRGGVSTDTQYF
CDR3 DNA: TGTGCCAGCTCCTTTAGGGGTGGGGTGAGCACAGATACGCAGTATTTT
J gene: TRBJ2-3
clone size: NA
D gene: NA
V gene: TRBV7-6

CDR3 protein: CAWGTGGIGSYNEQFF
CDR3 DNA: TGTGCCTGGGGAACCGGCGGGATAGGGTCCTACAATGAGCAGTTCTTC
J gene: TRBJ2-1
clone size: NA
D gene: NA
V gene: TRBV30

CDR3 protein: CASNGRGGYTF
CDR3 DNA: TGTGCCAGTAACGGCAGAGGGGGCTACACCTTC
J gene: TRBJ1-2
clone size: NA
D gene: NA
V gene: TRBV19

CDR3 protein: CASSLGVLREQYF
CDR3 DNA: TGTGCCAGCAGCTTAGGTGTGTTGCGGGAGCAGTACTTC
J gene: TRBJ2-7
clone size: once
D gene: NA
V gene: TRBV11-1